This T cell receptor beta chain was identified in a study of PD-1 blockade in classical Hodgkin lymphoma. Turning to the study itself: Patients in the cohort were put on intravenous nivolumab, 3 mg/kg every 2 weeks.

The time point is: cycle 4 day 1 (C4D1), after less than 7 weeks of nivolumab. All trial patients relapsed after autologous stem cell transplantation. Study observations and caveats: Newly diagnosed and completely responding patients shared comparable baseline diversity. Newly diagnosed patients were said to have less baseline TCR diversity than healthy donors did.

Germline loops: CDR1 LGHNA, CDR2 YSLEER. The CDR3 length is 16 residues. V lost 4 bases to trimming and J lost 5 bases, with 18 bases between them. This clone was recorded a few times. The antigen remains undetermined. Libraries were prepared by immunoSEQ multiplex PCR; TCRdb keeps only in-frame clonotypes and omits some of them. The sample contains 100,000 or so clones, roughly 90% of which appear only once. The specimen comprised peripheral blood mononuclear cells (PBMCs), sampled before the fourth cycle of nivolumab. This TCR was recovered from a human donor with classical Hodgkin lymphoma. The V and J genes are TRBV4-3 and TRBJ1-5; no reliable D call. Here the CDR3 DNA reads TGCGCCAGCAGCCTTACTTGGCTCGACGGTGATCAGCCCCAGCATTTT. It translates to CASSLTWLDGDQPQHF.